What follows are 26 T cell receptor beta chains derived from one specimen sequenced in a study of T cells in Graves' hyperthyroidism and ophthalmopathy. Template material for amplifying TCR beta CDR3 regions consisted of RNA transcripts. TCR CDR3 underwent first-round RT-PCR with the HTBI primer set. Each CDR3 protein gets one entry after TCRdb re-called the multiplex PCR reads with MiXCR. The top ten clones hold 8.4% of a sample with some 720,000 distinct CDR3 sequences, around 15% of them seen once. Sequencing was carried out using blood. Every receptor here comes from a man aged 18 to 30 with Graves' hyperthyroidism.

The DNA of the CDR3 is TGTGCCACCTCAAGCGGGGGATCTCCTGGTGGCTACACCTTC. This encodes CATSSGGSPGGYTF. The chain links TRBV24-1 to TRBJ1-2; tentatively, D is TRBD1 (5 bases). From germline, CDR1 is KGHDR and CDR2 SFDVKD. This CDR3 region has 14 residues. Trimming stripped 9 bases from V and 7 bases from J, with 20 bases between.

J is TRBJ2-3 and V is TRBV28; a possible D gene is TRBD1 (5 bases). CDR3 size: 14 residues. Germline V lookup: CDR1 MDHEN, CDR2 SYDVKM. V lost 7 bases to trimming and J lost 1 base, with 12 bases between them. CDR3 sequence reads: CASTGWWGTDTQYF. CDR3 DNA: TGTGCCAGCACAGGGTGGTGGGGCACAGATACGCAGTATTTT.

This clonotype was seen repeatedly, ten times or more. This chain connects TRBV27 to TRBJ2-1; TRBD1 might be the D (7 bases). There are 14 residues in the CDR3. Looked up from germline, CDR1 is MNHEY and CDR2 is SMNVEV (reference sequence). Trimming took off 1 base at V and 9 bases at J, with 13 bases between the two ends. The CDR3 DNA follows: TGTGCCAGCAGTTTATTGCGGGACAGCGTTGAGCAGTTCTTC. It yields the protein CASSLLRDSVEQFF.

In this sample, this clonotype turned up a few times. V is TRBV6-1 and J is TRBJ2-1; 11 bases match TRBD2. The CDR3 covers 18 residues. Germline V gene lookup returns CDR1 MNHNS and CDR2 SASEGT. Trimming cost V 5 bases and J 0 bases; bases outside gene matches: 9. The CDR3 sequence: CASSPGTSGRGSYNEQFF. In nucleotides, the CDR3 is TGTGCCAGCAGTCCCGGGACTAGCGGTAGGGGCTCCTACAATGAGCAGTTCTTC.

Only a few counts were recorded for this clonotype. The chain joins TRBV5-1 to TRBJ2-7; possible D gene TRBD2, 5 bases. Germline V gene lookup returns CDR1 SGHRS and CDR2 YFSETQ. The CDR3 totals 14 residues. The V end lost 5 bases, the J end lost 4 bases, and 16 bases lay between the germline ends. DNA of the CDR3: TGCGCCAGCAGTCCCCCGGCGTCGGGGTACGAGCAGTACTTC. The encoded protein is CASSPPASGYEQYF.

On this clonotype itself: One junction end disagrees with the germline gene, perhaps due to a read error. The rearrangement uses TRBV28 and TRBJ2-1; weak D call: TRBD2 (6 bases). This CDR3 spans 17 amino acids. Germline loops: CDR1 MDHEN, CDR2 SYDVKM. This CDR3 reads CAGRKLSAGFAYNEQFF. The CDR3 nucleotides are TGTGCCGGCAGAAAACTCTCGGCGGGGTTCGCCTACAATGAGCAGTTCTTC. Combining the CDR3 with reference TRBV28 and TRBJ2-1 gives the whole variable domain DVKVTQSSRYLVKRTGEKVFLECVQDMDHENMFWYRQDPGLGLRLIYFSYDVKMKEKGDIPEGYSVSREKKERFSLILESASTNQTSMYLCAGRKLSAGFAYNEQFFGPGTRLTVL.

In its sample, this clonotype was seen many times. The chain recombines TRBV5-1 with TRBJ2-3, with D possibly called TRBD1 or TRBD2 (6 bases each). CDR3 length equals 14 residues. Germline values: CDR1 SGHRS, CDR2 YFSETQ. The ends were cut back, 4 bases at V and 5 bases at J, with 14 bases in the middle. CDR3 DNA sequence: TGCGCCAGCAGCCGGGCAGGGGAGGAAGATACGCAGTATTTT. This gives the protein CASSRAGEEDTQYF.

This clonotype has ten or more counts. CDR3 residues: CASSGTGPAGNTIYF. In DNA, the CDR3 is TGTGCCAGCAGTGGGACAGGGCCGGCTGGAAACACCATATATTTT. V usage is TRBV2 and J usage is TRBJ1-3, with 8 bases that match TRBD1. The germline V gene has CDR1 SNHLY and CDR2 FYNNEI. With 4 bases clipped from V and 2 bases from J, the junction kept 4 bases outside the gene matches. The CDR3 is 15 amino acids.

The genes are TRBV5-1 and TRBJ1-2, with 12 bases that match TRBD1. Germline assignment: CDR1 SGHRS and CDR2 YFSETQ. V was pared by 4 bases and J by 4 bases, with 8 bases of the junction left unmatched. This CDR3 is 16 amino acids long. CDR3 in amino acids: CASSPGTGGAGYGYTF. DNA of the CDR3: TGCGCCAGCAGCCCCGGGACAGGGGGCGCCGGCTATGGCTACACCTTC.

There are many counts of this clonotype. V gene TRBV7-2 combines with J gene TRBJ2-5, with D possibly TRBD2 on 6 matching bases. Germline V gene sequence: CDR1 SGHTA, CDR2 FQGNSA. This CDR3 comprises 14 residues. V was cut by 2 bases and J by 2 bases, with 9 bases left in between. The CDR3 spells CASSLMAGQETQYF. DNA for the CDR3: TGTGCCAGCAGCTTAATGGCGGGACAAGAGACCCAGTACTTC.

This clonotype was seen many times. The rearrangement uses TRBV5-5 and TRBJ2-7, with D unresolved. The V end was cut by 5 bases, the J end by 6 bases, with 18 bases between. The CDR3 consists of 14 residues. Germline V lookup: CDR1 SGHKS, CDR2 YYEKEE (reference sequence). CDR3 residues: CASRRDGRLSEQYF. In DNA, the CDR3 is TGTGCCAGCAGGCGAGACGGCAGATTGAGCGAGCAGTACTTC. The full variable domain, in which reference TRBV5-5 and TRBJ2-7 provide the parts outside the CDR3, is DAGVTQSPTHLIKTRGQQVTLRCSPISGHKSVSWYQQVLGQGPQFIFQYYEKEERGRGNFPDRFSARQFPNYSSELNVNALLLGDSALYLCASRRDGRLSEQYFGPGTRLTVT.

The chain couples TRBV29-1 to TRBJ2-1; TRBD2 agrees at 10 bases. CDR1 and CDR2 from the germline V gene are SQVTM and ANQGSEA. V lost 1 base, J lost 2 bases, and 5 bases stayed unmatched. This CDR3 comprises 16 residues. The CDR3 DNA sequence: TGCAGCGTTGAAGGAACTAGCGGGACTACCTACAATGAGCAGTTCTTC. Its translation is CSVEGTSGTTYNEQFF.

This clonotype occurred a few times. The chain couples TRBV6-2 or TRBV6-3 to TRBJ2-1, with TRBD2 matching 7 bases. The CDR3 length is 12 residues. Looked up from germline, CDR1 is MNHEY and CDR2 is SVGEGT. V lost 5 bases to trimming and J lost 5 bases; unmatched junction nucleotides: 0. CDR3 DNA sequence: TGTGCCAGCAGTCGGGAGGACAATGAGCAGTTCTTC. This gives the protein CASSREDNEQFF.

This clonotype was found many times. This rearrangement joins TRBV28 to TRBJ1-1, with D unclear. V lost 3 bases, J lost 1 base, and 6 bases lay in between. Germline-derived CDR1 and CDR2 are MDHEN and SYDVKM. The length of the CDR3 is 13 residues. The CDR3 DNA follows: TGTGCCAGCAGTTTCCACTGGAACACTGAAGCTTTCTTT. It translates to CASSFHWNTEAFF.

This clonotype has only a few counts. CDR3 sequence: CASSLAKTVQNAFF. DNA for the CDR3: TGTGCCAGCAGCTTAGCTAAGACAGTTCAGAACGCTTTCTTT. The chain combines TRBV7-2 with TRBJ1-1; D is perhaps TRBD1 (5 bases). There are 14 residues in the CDR3. Trimming cost V 0 bases and J 11 bases, with 16 bases left between them. In germline, CDR1 is SGHTA, CDR2 FQGNSA.

This sequence joins TRBV7-3 and TRBJ1-3; D is possibly TRBD1 (6 bases). Germline V gene lookup returns CDR1 SGHTA and CDR2 FQGTGA. CDR3 size: 15 residues. V lost 1 base to trimming and J lost 4 bases, with 11 bases between them. In nucleotides, the CDR3 is TGTGCCAGCAGCTTAAATCCAGGGGTCGGAAACACCATATATTTT. Its translation is CASSLNPGVGNTIYF.

In this sample, this clonotype turned up a few times. The chain carries TRBV28 and TRBJ1-2, with TRBD1 as a possible D gene (5 bases). Trimming took 6 bases from V and 7 from J, leaving 30 bases between them. CDR3 length equals 18 residues. The V gene's germline CDR1 is MDHEN and CDR2 SYDVKM. CDR3: CASRRPGGFAPGERGYTF. The DNA of the CDR3 is TGTGCCAGCAGACGCCCGGGGGGATTTGCTCCTGGTGAACGTGGCTACACCTTC.

This clonotype was detected many times. This sequence joins TRBV27 and TRBJ2-1, with a weak D call TRBD1 (6 bases). This CDR3 contains 14 residues. V lost 6 bases and J 0 bases, leaving 9 bases between the germline ends. The germline V gene has CDR1 MNHEY and CDR2 SMNVEV (reference sequence). CDR3: CASRDRISYNEQFF. The CDR3 DNA reads as TGTGCCAGCAGAGACAGGATCTCCTACAATGAGCAGTTCTTC.

DNA of the CDR3: TGTGCCAGCAGTGACCCGACTAGCGGAGGGGGGGATGAGCAGTTCTTC. This encodes CASSDPTSGGGDEQFF. This rearrangement joins TRBV2 to TRBJ2-1; TRBD2 aligns across 9 bases. Germline-derived CDR1 and CDR2 are SNHLY and FYNNEI. The ends lost 3 bases at V and 8 bases at J; junction bases unmatched: 11. The CDR3 consists of 16 residues.

This clonotype was seen repeatedly, ten times or more. V gene TRBV7-2 combines with J gene TRBJ2-3; perhaps TRBD2 as D (5 bases). Germline V gives CDR1 SGHTA, CDR2 FQGNSA. V was pared by 0 bases and J by 4 bases, with 8 bases between. CDR3 length: 14 residues. CDR3 sequence: CASSLARAADTQYF. The CDR3 nucleotides are TGTGCCAGCAGCTTAGCGAGGGCTGCAGATACGCAGTATTTT. Full variable domain (remainder filled in from reference TRBV7-2 and TRBJ2-3): GAGVSQSPSNKVTEKGKDVELRCDPISGHTALYWYRQSLGQGLEFLIYFQGNSAPDKSGLPSDRFSAERTGGSVSTLTIQRTQQEDSAVYLCASSLARAADTQYFGPGTRLTVL.

V and J are TRBV5-1 and TRBJ2-7, with D perhaps matching TRBD1 or TRBD2 (5 bases each). CDR3 length: 14 residues. Germline CDR1 reads SGHRS; CDR2 reads YFSETQ. V lost 3 bases to trimming and J lost 5 bases, with 15 bases between them. CDR3 amino acids: CASSSGKGDHEQYF. CDR3 DNA: TGCGCCAGCAGCTCCGGGAAAGGGGATCACGAGCAGTACTTC.

The chain links TRBV24-1 to TRBJ2-1; TRBD2 matches 8 bases. The CDR3 totals 16 residues. The germline V gene encodes CDR1 KGHDR and CDR2 SFDVKD. Trimming removed 3 bases from V and 9 bases from J; junction bases left unmatched: 12. The chain's CDR3 is CATSDDSGIGFSEQFF. The CDR3 coding sequence is TGTGCCACCAGTGATGATAGCGGGATTGGATTTAGTGAGCAGTTCTTC.

This clonotype was seen many times. V and J are TRBV2 and TRBJ2-5, with 9 positions matching TRBD1. CDR1 is SNHLY and CDR2 is FYNNEI in the germline V gene. Trimming cost V 7 bases and J 3 bases; bases outside gene matches: 3. The CDR3 contains 13 residues. CDR3: CASKRDREETQYF. In DNA, the CDR3 is TGTGCCAGCAAGAGGGACAGGGAAGAGACCCAGTACTTC.

This clonotype was found many times. The chain links TRBV7-3 to TRBJ2-3; D is unclear. Germline V CDR1 and CDR2: SGHTA, FQGTGA. Trimming pared 3 bases from V and 0 bases from J, leaving 10 bases between. The CDR3 totals 15 residues. The CDR3 bases are TGTGCCAGCAGCTTTTCTCCCGCGAGCACAGATACGCAGTATTTT. It yields the protein CASSFSPASTDTQYF.

This clonotype was observed at least ten times. This sequence joins TRBV7-9 and TRBJ1-1, with D possibly being TRBD1 (5 bases). The germline V and J ends were trimmed by 7 bases and 8 bases, with 26 bases remaining between them. The CDR3 consists of 16 residues. The germline CDR1 and CDR2 sequences are SEHNR and FQNEAQ (reference sequence). The CDR3 nucleotides are TGTGCCAGCACCTTCTTACCCCCAGGGTTTGAGAAAGAAGCTTTCTTT. Its protein is CASTFLPPGFEKEAFF.

V is TRBV6-5 and J is TRBJ2-7; 8 nucleotides align to TRBD2. After removal of 2 bases from V and 2 bases from J, the junction contained 5 bases not matched to a gene. Germline CDR1 and CDR2: MNHEY and SVGAGI. CDR3 length: 15 amino acids. CDR3 residues: CASSYAAGATYEQYF. DNA for the CDR3: TGTGCCAGCAGTTACGCAGCGGGAGCAACCTACGAGCAGTACTTC.